This T cell receptor beta chain was documented in a study of blood T cells in healthy people across ages. Turning to the study itself: With template switching, about one barcoded beta molecule was captured per two T cells.

Isolation yielded PBMCs, at least 7 million per sample, in every case. A second PCR, run for about 6 to 12 cycles, used a sample-barcoded 5' primer plus a J-beta primer mix. From the 5' RACE reads, TCRdb called clonotypes with MiXCR, one entry per CDR3 protein. The sample has fewer than 900,000 distinct CDR3 sequences, approximately 49% seen once. This clonotype has at least ten counts. The V gene's germline CDR1 is SGHTA and CDR2 FQGNSA. Trimming at V came to 5 bases and at J to 0 bases, leaving 10 bases not matched to a gene. This CDR3 is 17 amino acids long. This chain links TRBV7-2 with TRBJ2-1, with 7 nucleotides matching TRBD2. The sample was blood. The sequence derives from a woman aged 55-75 years in good health. The CDR3 DNA reads as TGTGCCAGCAGCCTAAGACTAGCAGTTAGCTCCTACAATGAGCAGTTCTTC. Its protein product is CASSLRLAVSSYNEQFF.